Listed below are T cell receptor beta chains from one sample, sequenced in a study of CD8 T cells in ankylosing spondylitis. TCRdb used MiXCR to reprocess the 5' RACE reads, holding one entry per CDR3 protein. The repertoire includes under 200,000 distinct CDR3 sequences, roughly 11% of them detected once, and 25% to 30% sits in the top ten. Sequenced input: blood, either unsorted or a sorted T cell fraction (not recorded which). All receptors derive from a male donor with ankylosing spondylitis or in good health (not recorded which). Each CDR3 is given with its conserved first and last residue. The order of the fields is CDR3 DNA, CDR3 protein, V gene, clone size, D gene, J gene. A D gene is named only where the DNA matches it firmly. Clone size is given for some rows only: seen once, a few or many times, or a class if the clone is expanded.

cdr3_nt: TGTGCCAGCTCACCACAAGGTGGCGGGATAACGAGAGCCGGGGAGCTGTTTTTT
cdr3_aa: CASSPQGGGITRAGELFF
v_call: TRBV18
clone_size: many
d_call: -
j_call: TRBJ2-2

cdr3_nt: TGTGCCAGCAGTTTAGGGGGACAGCTATATAATTCACCCCTCCACTTT
cdr3_aa: CASSLGGQLYNSPLHF
v_call: TRBV12-3/TRBV12-4
clone_size: many
d_call: TRBD1
j_call: TRBJ1-6

cdr3_nt: TGTGCCATCAGTGAGTCCACTAGCGGGATGTACAATGAGCAGTTCTTC
cdr3_aa: CAISESTSGMYNEQFF
v_call: TRBV10-3
clone_size: many
d_call: TRBD2
j_call: TRBJ2-1

cdr3_nt: TGTGCCAGCTCACTAAAGGAGGGGTACGAGCAGTACTTC
cdr3_aa: CASSLKEGYEQYF
v_call: TRBV18
clone_size: few
d_call: -
j_call: TRBJ2-7

cdr3_nt: TGCGCCAGCACTAAGGAGGGTCTAACATACAATGAGCAGTTCTTC
cdr3_aa: CASTKEGLTYNEQFF
v_call: TRBV5-1
clone_size: -
d_call: -
j_call: TRBJ2-1

cdr3_nt: TGTGCCAGCAGCGGCCGGGACAGCACTAACTATGGCTACACCTTC
cdr3_aa: CASSGRDSTNYGYTF
v_call: TRBV5-5
clone_size: many
d_call: TRBD1
j_call: TRBJ1-2

cdr3_nt: TGTGCCAGTAGTATCGGGACAGCCCGAAACGGGGAGCTGTTTTTT
cdr3_aa: CASSIGTARNGELFF
v_call: TRBV19
clone_size: many
d_call: TRBD1
j_call: TRBJ2-2

cdr3_nt: TGTGCCAGCAGTTTATCAAAGCCGTATACGCAGTATTTT
cdr3_aa: CASSLSKPYTQYF
v_call: TRBV28
clone_size: many
d_call: -
j_call: TRBJ2-3

cdr3_nt: TGTGCCACCAGCCCGGGACTAGCGGTGACTGAGCAGTTCTTC
cdr3_aa: CATSPGLAVTEQFF
v_call: TRBV10-3
clone_size: many
d_call: TRBD2
j_call: TRBJ2-1

cdr3_nt: TGTGCCAGCAGTTACGAGGGGCTGACTGGCGGCTACACCTTC
cdr3_aa: CASSYEGLTGGYTF
v_call: TRBV6-5
clone_size: many
d_call: -
j_call: TRBJ1-2

cdr3_nt: TGTGCCAGCAGCGTGATCGGGGGAAGGAGCTCCTACAATGAGCAGTTCTTC
cdr3_aa: CASSVIGGRSSYNEQFF
v_call: TRBV9
clone_size: -
d_call: -
j_call: TRBJ2-1

cdr3_nt: TGCGCCAGCAGCGTCGACAGGGGGCCGACTAATGAAAAACTGTTTTTT
cdr3_aa: CASSVDRGPTNEKLFF
v_call: TRBV5-1
clone_size: few
d_call: TRBD1
j_call: TRBJ1-4

cdr3_nt: TGTGCCAGCAGCTTACCCCGGACAGGGGATTGGGCAGATACGCAGTATTTT
cdr3_aa: CASSLPRTGDWADTQYF
v_call: TRBV7-9
clone_size: -
d_call: TRBD1
j_call: TRBJ2-3

cdr3_nt: TGCTGTGCTAGGCCCTCGTCCGGCAAGATAAGCACAGATACGCAGTATTTT
cdr3_aa: CCARPSSGKISTDTQYF
v_call: TRBV20-1
clone_size: -
d_call: -
j_call: TRBJ2-3

cdr3_nt: TGCGCCAGCAGCCCTCTTGGGGGTTTTTATGGCACCGGGGAGCTGTTTTTT
cdr3_aa: CASSPLGGFYGTGELFF
v_call: TRBV5-1
clone_size: many
d_call: -
j_call: TRBJ2-2

cdr3_nt: TGTGCCAGCAGCTTGGAGGTGTGGCGTCCTACTAGCACAGATACGCAGTATTTT
cdr3_aa: CASSLEVWRPTSTDTQYF
v_call: TRBV5-4
clone_size: few
d_call: -
j_call: TRBJ2-3

cdr3_nt: TGTGCCAGCACCCCCCGTCAGGACTCCTACGAGCAGTACTTC
cdr3_aa: CASTPRQDSYEQYF
v_call: TRBV12-3/TRBV12-4
clone_size: -
d_call: -
j_call: TRBJ2-7